These 13 T cell receptor beta chains came from one sample sequenced in a study of T cell clonotyping in hematopoietic cell transplantation. Profiling relied on immunoSEQ multiplex PCR, and the TCRdb table lists in-frame clones only, not all of them. The table lists about 6,800 clones, roughly 98% of them singletons. This material consisted of PBMCs, taken 30 days after allogeneic stem cell transplant. The receptors were sampled from a male patient in his sixties who had an allogeneic stem cell transplant from a related donor, so the T cells may come from the graft donor. Some clones in this sample may be carry-over from other donors' samples.

This clone has a single count. V is TRBV28 and J is TRBJ1-5; no definite D call. V lost 4 bases, J lost 11 bases, and 21 bases lay in between. The V gene's germline CDR1 is MDHEN and CDR2 SYDVKM. CDR3 length equals 15 residues. The CDR3 region has the DNA TGTGCCAGCAGTTGGGATAAGGGTGGAGGTATGTCCCAGCATTTT. Amino acids: CASSWDKGGGMSQHF.

This sequence joins TRBV4-2 and TRBJ2-2; D is uncertain. V lost 0 bases to trimming and J lost 8 bases, with 10 bases between them. CDR3 size: 14 residues. The V gene's germline CDR1 is LGHNA and CDR2 YNFKEQ. The CDR3 reads CASSQEITMGELFF. CDR3 nucleotide sequence: TGTGCCAGCAGCCAAGAAATTACGATGGGGGAGCTGTTTTTT.

A single count supports this clone. The chain recombines TRBV7-2 with TRBJ2-3; unclear D gene. The CDR3 runs to 13 residues. V lost 2 bases and J lost 6, with 9 bases in between. Germline V gene lookup returns CDR1 SGHTA and CDR2 FQGNSA. This chain's CDR3 is CASSLNWRDTQYF. For the CDR3, the DNA is TGTGCCAGCAGCTTAAATTGGCGGGATACGCAGTATTTT.

J is TRBJ1-2 and V is TRBV7-9; maybe TRBD1 (6 bases). The CDR3 contains 14 residues. V lost 5 bases and J 5 bases, leaving 15 bases between the germline ends. Germline lookup yields CDR1 SEHNR and CDR2 FQNEAQ (reference sequence). The CDR3 region is CASSLAEGVYGYTF. For the CDR3, the DNA is TGTGCCAGCAGCCTGGCCGAGGGGGTATATGGCTACACCTTC.

V gene TRBV2 combines with J gene TRBJ1-2, with 8 bases fitting TRBD1. The ends lost 8 bases at V and 8 bases at J; junction bases unmatched: 16. CDR3 size: 15 residues. Germline loops: CDR1 SNHLY, CDR2 FYNNEI. The CDR3 is CASWFSGTGSEGYTF. The CDR3 DNA sequence: TGTGCCAGCTGGTTTTCCGGGACAGGAAGCGAGGGCTACACCTTC.

The chain carries TRBV2 and TRBJ1-5, with D perhaps matching TRBD1 (5 bases). Germline CDR1 and CDR2: SNHLY and FYNNEI. There are 18 residues in the CDR3. Trimming left V 1 base short and J 1 base short, with 17 bases between. The CDR3 loop reads CASSEEHPGTASNQPQHF. The CDR3 DNA is TGTGCCAGCAGTGAAGAACACCCGGGGACGGCAAGCAATCAGCCCCAGCATTTT.

The CDR3 protein is CASSRSTGANTGELFF. In DNA, the CDR3 is TGTGCCAGCAGCCGTTCGACAGGAGCGAACACCGGGGAGCTGTTTTTT. V and J are TRBV11-3 and TRBJ2-2; tentatively, D is TRBD1 (6 bases). CDR3 length: 16 residues. Trimming took off 5 bases at V and 0 bases at J, with 13 bases between the two ends. From germline, CDR1 is SGHNT and CDR2 YENEEA.

This clone was observed once. The genes are TRBV7-2 and TRBJ2-7, with 9 bases aligning to TRBD2. Germline-derived CDR1 and CDR2 are SGHTA and FQGNSA. V shed 2 bases and J 3 bases; nucleotides not matched to a gene: 8. This CDR3 has 16 amino acids. The chain's CDR3 is CASSLIASGENYEQYF. The CDR3 DNA is TGTGCCAGCAGCTTAATAGCTAGCGGGGAGAACTACGAGCAGTACTTC.

This chain links TRBV19 with TRBJ1-3; D unclear. Germline lookup yields CDR1 LNHDA and CDR2 SQIVND (reference sequence). CDR3 size: 14 residues. Trimming removed 8 bases at V and 0 bases at J, with 11 bases between. The CDR3 DNA reads as TGTGCCAGTTCGGACTTAGACTCTGGAAACACCATATATTTT. Amino acid sequence: CASSDLDSGNTIYF. The whole variable domain, remainder taken from reference TRBV19 and TRBJ1-3, is DGGITQSPKYLFRKEGQNVTLSCEQNLNHDAMYWYRQDPGQGLRLIYYSQIVNDFQKGDIAEGYSVSREKKESFPLTVTSAQKNPTAFYLCASSDLDSGNTIYFGEGSWLTVV.

The V call is TRBV29-1, the J call TRBJ1-2, with D tentatively TRBD1 (5 bases). Between the trimmed V and J ends, which lost 0 bases and 3 bases, there was a span of 11 bases. CDR3 length: 14 amino acids. Per the germline V gene, CDR1 is SQVTM and CDR2 is ANQGSEA. CDR3: CSVEDVSGHYGYTF. In DNA, the CDR3 is TGCAGCGTTGAAGATGTTTCAGGGCACTATGGCTACACCTTC.

The rearrangement links TRBV19 to TRBJ1-1; TRBD1 is a possible D gene (5 bases). CDR1 LNHDA and CDR2 SQIVND come from the germline V gene (reference sequence). CDR3 length: 15 residues. V was clipped by 1 base and J by 4 bases, with 13 bases between them. The CDR3 protein is CASSIAHRSGTEAFF. The CDR3 coding sequence is TGTGCCAGTAGTATAGCTCACAGGTCGGGCACTGAAGCTTTCTTT.

The chain employs TRBV20-1 and TRBJ2-1; unclear D gene. CDR1 and CDR2 (germline): DFQATT, SNEGSKA (reference sequence). V was clipped by 0 bases and J by 10 bases, with 7 bases between them. The CDR3 length is 11 residues. For the CDR3, the DNA is TGCAGTGCTAGAGAGGAAAGAGAGCAGTTCTTC. This codes for CSAREEREQFF.

The CDR3 sequence: CASSQGGTGGRPAYGYTF. CDR3 nucleotides: TGCGCCAGCAGCCAAGGGGGGACAGGGGGCCGCCCTGCCTATGGCTACACCTTC. This chain links TRBV4-3 with TRBJ1-2, with TRBD1 matching over 12 bases. Per the germline V gene, CDR1 is LGHNA and CDR2 is YSLEER. The CDR3 spans 18 residues. The V gene end was trimmed by 1 base and the J gene end by 4 bases; junction bases not matched to a gene: 10.